This T cell receptor (beta chain) was documented in a study of cytomegalovirus exposure and HLA in healthy donors. General study findings and limits: Available immune exposure information covered CMV serostatus only. Sequencing depth roughly uniform across donors was assumed in presence/absence analyses.

A note on this clone: Its antigen remains unknown. The junction differs from germline at one of its ends, possibly a read error.

In the PCR, 60 Vbeta and 13 Jbeta primers were used. Sequencing was performed with immunoSEQ multiplex PCR; in TCRdb, only in-frame clones are kept and a portion is missing. The sample includes over 150,000 clones, roughly 80% of them seen just once. In germline, CDR1 is WNHNN, CDR2 SYGVQD (reference sequence). CDR3 length: 13 amino acids. The sample was PBMCs. The chain carries TRBV10-1 and TRBJ1-2; 7 bases agree with TRBD1. This TCR came from a man aged 18 to 35 in good health and CMV-seronegative. The CDR3 spells CASSGQDGYGCTF. DNA for the CDR3: TGCGCCAGCAGCGGACAGGACGGCTATGGCTGCACCTTC.